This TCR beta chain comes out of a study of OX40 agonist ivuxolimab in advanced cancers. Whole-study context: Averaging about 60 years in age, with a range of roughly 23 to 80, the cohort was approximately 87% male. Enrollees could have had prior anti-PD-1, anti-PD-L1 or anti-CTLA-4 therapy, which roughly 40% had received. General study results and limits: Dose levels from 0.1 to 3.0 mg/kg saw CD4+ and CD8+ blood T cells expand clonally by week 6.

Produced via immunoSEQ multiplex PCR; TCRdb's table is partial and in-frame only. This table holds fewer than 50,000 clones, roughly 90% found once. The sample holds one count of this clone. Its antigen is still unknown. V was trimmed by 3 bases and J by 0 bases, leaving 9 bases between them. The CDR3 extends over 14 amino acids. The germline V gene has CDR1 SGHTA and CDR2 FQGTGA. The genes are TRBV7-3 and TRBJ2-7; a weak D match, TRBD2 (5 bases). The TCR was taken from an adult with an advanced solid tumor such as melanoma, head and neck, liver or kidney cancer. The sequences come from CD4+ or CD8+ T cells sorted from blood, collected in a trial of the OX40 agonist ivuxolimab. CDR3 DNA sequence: TGTGCCAGCAGCTTGGAGGTGGGCTCCTACGAGCAGTACTTC. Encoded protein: CASSLEVGSYEQYF.